This T cell receptor beta chain originates from a study of high-grade serous ovarian cancer treatment subgroups. Study at large: On average, just over 14,000 reads and under 9,000 unique TCR beta rearrangements were obtained per sample.

In regard to this clone: What it recognizes is unknown.

Tumor samples were obtained before definitive surgery or chemotherapy. The V and J ends lost 8 bases and 2 bases, in that order; junction bases with no gene match: 11. From germline, CDR1 is LNHDA and CDR2 SQIVND (reference sequence). CDR3 length: 17 amino acids. Study-wide findings and caveats: Different patients shared almost no repertoire; same-patient tumors shared roughly 0.095 to 0.85.

Profiling relied on immunoSEQ multiplex PCR, and the TCRdb table lists in-frame clones only, not all of them. The sample lists 10,000 to 13,000 clones, around four fifths occurring once. This receptor was obtained from a human donor with high-grade serous ovarian cancer. The chain recombines TRBV19 with TRBJ1-5, with TRBD1 matching 11 bases. The sequenced sample consisted of tumor tissue. The chain's CDR3 is CASCPDRGLEGNQPQHF. The CDR3 DNA reads as TGTGCCAGTTGTCCGGACAGGGGGCTCGAGGGCAATCAGCCCCAGCATTTT.